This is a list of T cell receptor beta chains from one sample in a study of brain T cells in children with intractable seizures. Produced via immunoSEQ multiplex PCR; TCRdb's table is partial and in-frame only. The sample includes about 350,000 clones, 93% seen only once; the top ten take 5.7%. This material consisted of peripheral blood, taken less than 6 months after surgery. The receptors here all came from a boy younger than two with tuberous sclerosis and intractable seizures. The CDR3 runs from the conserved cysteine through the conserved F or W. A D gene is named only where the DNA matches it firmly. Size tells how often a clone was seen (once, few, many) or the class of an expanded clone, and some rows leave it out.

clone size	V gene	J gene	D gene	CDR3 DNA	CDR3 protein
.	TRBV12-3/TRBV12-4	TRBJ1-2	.	TGTGCCAGCAGTTTAAGGGGCCGCTATGGCTACACCTTC	CASSLRGRYGYTF
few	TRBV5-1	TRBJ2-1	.	TGCGCCATAGACGGACCTGGCGATGAGCAGTTCTTC	CAIDGPGDEQFF
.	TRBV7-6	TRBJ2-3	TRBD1	TGTGCCAGCAGCTCGGACAGGGGCACAGATACGCAGTATTTT	CASSSDRGTDTQYF
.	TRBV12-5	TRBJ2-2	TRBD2	TGTGCTAGTGGTTTGGTAATTAGCGGGAGGTGGAACACCGGGGAGCTGTTTTTT	CASGLVISGRWNTGELFF
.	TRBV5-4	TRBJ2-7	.	TGTGCCAGCAGCTCCCCAAGAGGGGGCGAGCAGTACTTC	CASSSPRGGEQYF
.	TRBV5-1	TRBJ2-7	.	TGCGCCAGCAGGGCCCTGGGTAGTAGGGACGAGCAGTACTTC	CASRALGSRDEQYF
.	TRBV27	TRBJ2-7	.	TGTGCCAGCAGCCTCACCCCCACCGCGGTAACCTACGAGCAGTACTTC	CASSLTPTAVTYEQYF
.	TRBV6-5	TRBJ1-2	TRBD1	TGTGCCAGCAGTTACTCGAACAGGGGAGACTATGGCTACACCTTC	CASSYSNRGDYGYTF
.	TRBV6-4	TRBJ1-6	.	TGTGCCAGCAGTCCCGTGGGGGATAATAATTCACCCCTCCACTTT	CASSPVGDNNSPLHF
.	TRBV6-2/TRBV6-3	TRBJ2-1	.	TGTGCCAGCAGTTACCGGGGATTTTACAATGAGCAGTTCTTC	CASSYRGFYNEQFF
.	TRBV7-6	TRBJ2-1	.	TGTGCCAGCAGCTTAGCGGGAACAAGGTACAATGAGCAGTTCTTC	CASSLAGTRYNEQFF
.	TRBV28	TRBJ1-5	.	TGTGCCAGCAGTTCTCTAACAGGGATCAGCAATCAGCCCCAGCATTTT	CASSSLTGISNQPQHF
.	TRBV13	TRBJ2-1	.	TGTGCCAGCACCCTCACTAGGTCCTACAATGAGCAGTTCTTC	CASTLTRSYNEQFF
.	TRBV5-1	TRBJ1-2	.	TGCGCCAGCAGCTGGTGGGGTGAACAAGGCTACACCTTC	CASSWWGEQGYTF
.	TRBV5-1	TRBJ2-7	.	TGCGCCAGCAGCTTGCGGGGCTACGAGCAGTACTTC	CASSLRGYEQYF
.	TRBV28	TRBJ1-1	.	TGTGCCAGCAGTTTCGGAGGGGCGAACACTGAAGCTTTCTTT	CASSFGGANTEAFF
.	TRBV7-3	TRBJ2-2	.	TGTGCCAGCAGCTTAGTCGCAACAAGAGACACCGGGGAGCTGTTTTTT	CASSLVATRDTGELFF
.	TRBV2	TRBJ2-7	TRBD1	TGTGCCAGCAGGCTGAACAGGGGCCACGAGCAGTACTTC	CASRLNRGHEQYF
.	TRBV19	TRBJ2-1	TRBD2	TGTGCCAGTAGTCTGCTAGCGGCCTACAATGAGCAGTTCTTC	CASSLLAAYNEQFF
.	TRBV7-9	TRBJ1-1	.	TGTGCCAGCAGCTACCCGGAACGACAGACGAATATTGAAGCTTTCTTT	CASSYPERQTNIEAFF
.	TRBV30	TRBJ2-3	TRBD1	TGTGCCTGGAACCCAGGGGGTACAGATACGCAGTATTTT	CAWNPGGTDTQYF
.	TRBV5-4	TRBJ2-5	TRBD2	TGTGCCAGCAGCTTTGGTAGCGGGAGTGTTCAGACCCAGTACTTC	CASSFGSGSVQTQYF
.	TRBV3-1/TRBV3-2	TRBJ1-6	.	TGTGCCAGCAGCCAAGTGGTTGGGGGGGGATCACCCCTCCACTTT	CASSQVVGGGSPLHF
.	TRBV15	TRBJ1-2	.	TGTGCCACCAGCAGAGATAGTGAAGCTAACTATGGCTACACCTTC	CATSRDSEANYGYTF
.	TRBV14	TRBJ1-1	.	TGTGCCAGCAGCCAAGATGAGGGCACTGAAGCTTTCTTT	CASSQDEGTEAFF
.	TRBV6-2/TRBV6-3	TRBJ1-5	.	TGTGCCAGCAGTTCGGACGGGGTGAGGAACCAGCCCCAGCATTTT	CASSSDGVRNQPQHF
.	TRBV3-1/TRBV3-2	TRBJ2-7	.	TGTGCCAGCAGCCAAGGGCAGGGGCCCTACGAGCAGTACTTC	CASSQGQGPYEQYF
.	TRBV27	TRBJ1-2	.	TGTGCCAGCAGTTTATCTGGGAGCTATGGCTACACCTTC	CASSLSGSYGYTF
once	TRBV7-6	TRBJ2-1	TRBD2	TGTGCCAGCAGCCTACGAGCGGGAGCGTTAAATGAGCAGTTCTTC	CASSLRAGALNEQFF
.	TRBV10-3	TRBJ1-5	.	TGTGCCATCAGTGAGACCCAACCGTGGGGGGACACAGCCAATCAGCCCCAGCATTTT	CAISETQPWGDTANQPQHF
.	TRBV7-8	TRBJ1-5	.	TGTGCCAGCAGCTTAGTACCTAGAGATCAGCCCCAGCATTTT	CASSLVPRDQPQHF
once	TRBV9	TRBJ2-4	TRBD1	TGTGCCAGCAGCGCGGGACAGGGAAAAAACATTCAGTACTTC	CASSAGQGKNIQYF
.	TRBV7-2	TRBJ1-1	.	TGTGCCAGCAGCTTAGTGGGGGGGAACACTGAAGCTTTCTTT	CASSLVGGNTEAFF
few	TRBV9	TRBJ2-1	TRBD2	TGTGCCAGCAGCTCATACTTAGCGGGGTCCTACAATGAGCAGTTCTTC	CASSSYLAGSYNEQFF
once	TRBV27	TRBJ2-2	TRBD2	TGTGCCAGCAGTAAGCGGGACGTAAACACCGGGGAGCTGTTTTTT	CASSKRDVNTGELFF
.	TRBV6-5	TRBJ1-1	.	TGTGCCAGCAGGGGTACCCTGAACACTGAAGCTTTCTTT	CASRGTLNTEAFF
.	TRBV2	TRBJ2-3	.	TGTGCCAGCAGTGAAGGGCCAACTAGAGAGTATTTT	CASSEGPTREYF
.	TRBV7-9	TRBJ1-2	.	TGTGCCAGCAGCCCCATCTACGGCGGGGTCTATGGCTACACCTTC	CASSPIYGGVYGYTF
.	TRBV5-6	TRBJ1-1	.	TGTGCCAGCAGCCTACCGGGATCTAAAGCTTTCTTT	CASSLPGSKAFF
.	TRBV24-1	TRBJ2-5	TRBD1	TGTGCCACCAGTGACCTGGACAGGCAAGAGACCCAGTACTTC	CATSDLDRQETQYF
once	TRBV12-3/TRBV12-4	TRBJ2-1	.	TGTGCCAGCAGTTTTAGTGGGTGGGAGCAGTTCTTC	CASSFSGWEQFF
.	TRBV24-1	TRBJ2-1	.	TGTGCCACCAGTGCCCGGTCACTAGAAAAATGGGGCAATGAGCAGTTCTTC	CATSARSLEKWGNEQFF
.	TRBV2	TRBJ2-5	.	TGTGCCAGCAGTGAAGGAGCTTATATAGAGACCCAGTACTTC	CASSEGAYIETQYF
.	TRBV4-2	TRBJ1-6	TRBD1	TGTGCCAGCAGCCAAGACCCCCTACGACAGGGAGAGAATTCACCCCTCCACTTT	CASSQDPLRQGENSPLHF
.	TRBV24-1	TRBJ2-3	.	TGTGCCACCAGTGACAAAAGCATAGATACGCAGTATTTT	CATSDKSIDTQYF
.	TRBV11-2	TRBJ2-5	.	TGTGCCAGCAGCTCCGGAGGGACACCGGCGGAGACCCAGTACTTC	CASSSGGTPAETQYF
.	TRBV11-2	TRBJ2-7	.	TGTGCCAGCAGCTTAGGGCCCCCTTGGGGAAGGAACTTC	CASSLGPPWGRNF
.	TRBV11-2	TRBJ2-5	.	TGTGCCAGCAGCCACGTGCCCGATGGCCAAGAGACCCAGTACTTC	CASSHVPDGQETQYF
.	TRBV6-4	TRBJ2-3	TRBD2	TGTGCCAGCAGTGCTATGGCGGGAGGGACAGATACGCAGTATTTT	CASSAMAGGTDTQYF
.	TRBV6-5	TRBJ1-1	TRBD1	TGTGCCAGCAGGAGGGCAGGGGGCCTGAACACTGAAGCTTTCTTT	CASRRAGGLNTEAFF
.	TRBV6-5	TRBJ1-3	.	TGTGCCAGCCTGGGACCGAACTCTGGAAACACCATATATTTT	CASLGPNSGNTIYF
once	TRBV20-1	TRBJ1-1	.	TGCAGTGCACTCGCTAACACTGAAGCTTTCTTT	CSALANTEAFF
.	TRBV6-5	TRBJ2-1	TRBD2	TGTGCCAGCAGTTACTCGCTTAGCGGGACTTACAATGAGCAGTTCTTC	CASSYSLSGTYNEQFF
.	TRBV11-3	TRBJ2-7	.	TGTGCCAGCAGCTTAAGGGGGTGGGGAAAGCCCTACGAGCAGTACTTC	CASSLRGWGKPYEQYF